The 20 T cell receptor beta chains presented below share a single source sample, sequenced in a study of shared clonotypes between healthy human individuals. Naive CD8 populations comprised CD45RO-negative cells positively selected for CCR7, excluding terminally differentiated effector memory CD45RA+ cells. Sequencing used immunoSEQ multiplex PCR; TCRdb keeps in-frame clones, though not all of them. The sample holds about 2.1 million clones, 90% to 95% seen once. Input material: naive CD8+ T cells from PBMCs. Every receptor here comes from a man aged 18 to 35 in good health. Some clones in this sample may be carry-over from other donors' samples.

The chain couples TRBV2 to TRBJ2-1; unclear D gene. V shed 4 bases and J shed 0 bases, with 10 bases lying between them. From germline, CDR1 is SNHLY and CDR2 FYNNEI. This CDR3 has 15 amino acids. The CDR3 region has the DNA TGTGCCAGCAGTGTAGGGTCGAGCTCCTACAATGAGCAGTTCTTC. Encoded protein: CASSVGSSSYNEQFF. The variable domain in full, completed from reference TRBV2 and TRBJ2-1, reads EPEVTQTPSHQVTQMGQEVILRCVPISNHLYFYWYRQILGQKVEFLVSFYNNEISEKSEIFDDQFSVERPDGSNFTLKIRSTKLEDSAMYFCASSVGSSSYNEQFFGPGTRLTVL.

The chain employs TRBV6-1 and TRBJ1-4; D gene ambiguous. The V end was cut by 3 bases, the J end by 2 bases, with 13 bases between. This CDR3 spans 16 amino acids. CDR1 is MNHNS and CDR2 is SASEGT in the germline V gene. The CDR3 sequence is CASSEIPGGTNEKLFF. The CDR3 bases are TGTGCCAGCAGTGAGATCCCTGGTGGGACTAATGAAAAACTGTTTTTT.

This clone was seen only once. The V and J genes are TRBV19 and TRBJ2-3; TRBD1 agrees at 7 bases. Germline V gene data show CDR1 as LNHDA and CDR2 as SQIVND (reference sequence). CDR3 length: 17 amino acids. The V segment lost 3 bases and the J segment 2 bases; nucleotides outside the gene matches: 11. The CDR3 protein is CASSIFTGARYTDTQYF. The CDR3 bases are TGTGCCAGTAGTATCTTCACAGGGGCGAGATACACAGATACGCAGTATTTT.

The V gene is TRBV2, the J gene TRBJ1-5; D is perhaps TRBD1 (5 bases). V was pared by 6 bases and J by 3 bases, with 15 bases between. Germline CDR1 SNHLY, CDR2 FYNNEI. The CDR3 has 15 residues. The CDR3 sequence is CASRAGGGNNQPQHF. The CDR3 DNA reads TGTGCCAGCAGGGCCGGGGGGGGAAACAATCAGCCCCAGCATTTT.

The J gene is TRBJ2-2, the V gene TRBV2; 10 bases align to TRBD1. CDR1 is SNHLY and CDR2 is FYNNEI in the germline V gene. The CDR3 contains 17 residues. The V gene end was trimmed by 6 bases and the J gene end by 2 bases; junction bases not matched to a gene: 9. CDR3: CASSPGTGVRNTGELFF. The CDR3 DNA is TGTGCCAGCAGCCCGGGGACAGGGGTTCGTAACACCGGGGAGCTGTTTTTT.

This clone has just one count. The chain combines TRBV11-2 with TRBJ2-4, with 8 bases aligning to TRBD1. This CDR3 is 13 amino acids long. The junction had 5 bases not matched to a gene; V was cut back by 5 bases and J by 8 bases. Per the germline V gene, CDR1 is SGHAT and CDR2 is FQNNGV. In DNA form, the CDR3 reads TGTGCCAGCAGCGAAGACAGGGGAGACATTCAGTACTTC. Translation: CASSEDRGDIQYF.

V and J are TRBV4-1 and TRBJ2-7; D remains ambiguous. This CDR3 is 14 amino acids long. V was trimmed by 0 bases and J by 1 base, leaving 7 bases between them. Germline V gene lookup returns CDR1 MGHRA and CDR2 YSYEKL. The CDR3 protein is CASSQDTESYEQYF. The CDR3 region has the DNA TGCGCCAGCAGCCAAGACACAGAGTCCTACGAGCAGTACTTC.

The rearrangement uses TRBV19 and TRBJ2-7; a weak D match, TRBD1 (6 bases). V was shortened by 3 bases and J by 0 bases, with 12 bases between the two germline ends. Germline V CDR1 and CDR2: LNHDA, SQIVND (reference sequence). This CDR3 region has 15 residues. Here the CDR3 DNA reads TGTGCCAGTAGTATCCGTCAGGGGATCTCCTACGAGCAGTACTTC. Translating gives CASSIRQGISYEQYF.

This sequence joins TRBV19 and TRBJ1-2, with TRBD1 matching 7 bases. Germline V gene lookup returns CDR1 LNHDA and CDR2 SQIVND (reference sequence). V shed 6 bases, J shed 4 bases, and the junction held 5 bases outside the gene matches. The CDR3 sequence is 13 residues long. The CDR3 DNA sequence: TGTGCCAGTAGCCGGGACAGCGTCTATGGCTACACCTTC. Its translation is CASSRDSVYGYTF.

The chain uses TRBV7-9 and TRBJ1-1; TRBD1 matches at 7 bases. Trimming removed 5 bases from V and 4 bases from J; junction bases left unmatched: 7. Germline assignment: CDR1 SEHNR and CDR2 FQNEAQ (reference sequence). The length of the CDR3 is 14 residues. The CDR3 DNA sequence: TGTGCCAGCAGCGGAGACAGGGTAGGCACTGAAGCTTTCTTT. The encoded protein is CASSGDRVGTEAFF. The full variable domain, its missing parts supplied by reference TRBV7-9 and TRBJ1-1, is DTGVSQNPRHKITKRGQNVTFRCDPISEHNRLYWYRQTLGQGPEFLTYFQNEAQLEKSRLLSDRFSAERPKGSFSTLEIQRTEQGDSAMYLCASSGDRVGTEAFFGQGTRLTVV.

To note about this clone: One end of the junction fails to match germline, which may point to a read error. The chain employs TRBV4-2 and TRBJ2-2; D is uncertain. The CDR3 runs 13 residues. The germline gives CDR1 LGHNA, CDR2 YNFKEQ. The CDR3 protein is CASSEDMTGELFF. In DNA, the CDR3 is TGTGCCAGCAGCGAAGACATGACCGGGGAGCTGTTTTTT.

This clone has only a few counts. J is TRBJ1-5 and V is TRBV19, with TRBD1 matching 9 bases. This CDR3 comprises 14 residues. The germline V gene encodes CDR1 LNHDA and CDR2 SQIVND (reference sequence). V lost 6 bases to trimming and J lost 4 bases; unmatched junction nucleotides: 4. The CDR3 protein is CASRDRGGNQPQHF. CDR3 nucleotides: TGTGCCAGTAGAGACAGGGGGGGAAATCAGCCCCAGCATTTT.

The chain carries TRBV4-3 and TRBJ2-1, with D perhaps TRBD1 (6 bases). Germline lookup yields CDR1 LGHNA and CDR2 YSLEER. Between the trimmed V and J ends, which lost 2 bases and 3 bases, there was a span of 23 bases. The CDR3 runs 19 residues. CDR3 loop: CASSQNRPGQAIIYNEQFF. CDR3 nucleotides: TGCGCCAGCAGCCAAAATCGGCCGGGACAAGCAATTATCTACAATGAGCAGTTCTTC.

This clone was detected only once. The V gene is TRBV27, the J gene TRBJ2-1; D gene uncertain. The CDR3 is 13 amino acids. Germline-derived CDR1 and CDR2 are MNHEY and SMNVEV (reference sequence). Trimming stripped 2 bases from V and 9 bases from J, with 11 bases between. The CDR3 spells CASSLISTAEQFF. CDR3 coding DNA: TGTGCCAGCAGTTTAATTTCGACGGCTGAGCAGTTCTTC.

This clone was counted only a few times. V and J are TRBV11-3 and TRBJ1-1; no reliable D call. Germline lookup yields CDR1 SGHNT and CDR2 YENEEA. CDR3 length: 12 residues. The V end lost 1 base, the J end lost 9 bases, and 9 bases lay between the germline ends. The CDR3: CASSLGSLKAFF. In DNA, the CDR3 is TGTGCCAGCAGCTTAGGATCGCTTAAAGCTTTCTTT.

This clone was detected once. V is TRBV5-1 and J is TRBJ2-1; possible D gene TRBD1, 6 bases. Germline V gene lookup returns CDR1 SGHRS and CDR2 YFSETQ. The CDR3 is 16 amino acids. Trimming took off 0 bases at V and 2 bases at J, with 12 bases between the two ends. CDR3 DNA sequence: TGCGCCAGCAGCTTGGCCGAAGGGGGTACCTACAATGAGCAGTTCTTC. Its protein is CASSLAEGGTYNEQFF. Supplemented by reference TRBV5-1 and TRBJ2-1, the full variable domain reads KAGVTQTPRYLIKTRGQQVTLSCSPISGHRSVSWYQQTPGQGLQFLFEYFSETQRNKGNFPGRFSGRQFSNSRSEMNVSTLELGDSALYLCASSLAEGGTYNEQFFGPGTRLTVL.

The V call is TRBV7-2, the J call TRBJ2-1, with 9 nucleotides matching TRBD2. Germline CDR1 reads SGHTA; CDR2 reads FQGNSA. This CDR3 comprises 17 residues. V lost 1 base to trimming and J lost 2 bases; unmatched junction nucleotides: 6. In nucleotides, the CDR3 is TGTGCCAGCAGCTTAGTCTTAGCGGGAGCTCCCTACAATGAGCAGTTCTTC. Residues: CASSLVLAGAPYNEQFF. Looking up the rest from reference TRBV7-2 and TRBJ2-1 gives the full variable domain: GAGVSQSPSNKVTEKGKDVELRCDPISGHTALYWYRQSLGQGLEFLIYFQGNSAPDKSGLPSDRFSAERTGGSVSTLTIQRTQQEDSAVYLCASSLVLAGAPYNEQFFGPGTRLTVL.

The V call is TRBV5-6, the J call TRBJ1-1, with D maybe TRBD1 (6 bases). The CDR3 totals 13 residues. V lost 4 bases, J lost 8 bases, and 15 bases lay in between. CDR1 and CDR2 from the germline V gene are SGHDT and YYEEEE. CDR3 coding DNA: TGTGCCAGCAGCGGCCCGGGGAGGGGGGAAGCTTTCTTT. Translating gives CASSGPGRGEAFF. Full variable domain (outside the CDR3, taken from reference TRBV5-6 and TRBJ1-1): DAGVTQSPTHLIKTRGQQVTLRCSPKSGHDTVSWYQQALGQGPQFIFQYYEEEERQRGNFPDRFSGHQFPNYSSELNVNALLLGDSALYLCASSGPGRGEAFFGQGTRLTVV.

The rearrangement joins TRBV5-1 to TRBJ2-1; D tentatively fits TRBD1 or TRBD2 (5 bases each). V was cut by 3 bases and J by 9 bases, with 16 bases left in between. Per germline, CDR1 SGHRS and CDR2 YFSETQ. The CDR3 sequence is 14 residues long. CDR3 coding DNA: TGCGCCAGCAGCTGGACTCAACTTGGGGGTGAGCAGTTCTTC. Translated, it gives CASSWTQLGGEQFF.

The CDR3 region is CASSIGGTGVYNEQFF. The CDR3 coding sequence is TGTGCCAGTAGTATAGGCGGGACAGGGGTCTACAATGAGCAGTTCTTC. This chain uses TRBV19 with TRBJ2-1; the match to TRBD1 covers 10 bases. CDR3 length: 16 residues. Trimming at V came to 1 base and at J to 3 bases, leaving 3 bases not matched to a gene. Germline CDR1 LNHDA, CDR2 SQIVND (reference sequence).